This T cell receptor (beta chain) was obtained from a study of cytomegalovirus exposure and HLA in healthy donors. The CDR3 totals 16 residues. CDR1 is GTSNPN and CDR2 is SVGIG in the germline V gene (reference sequence). Losses at the gene ends were 2 bases for V and 0 bases for J; bases not matched to a gene: 7. Worth noting for this clone: Its target is not known.

Researchers ran the PCR with 60 Vbeta and 13 Jbeta primers. Clones were sequenced by immunoSEQ multiplex PCR, and TCRdb holds only the in-frame ones, with some missing. The table records some 130,000 clones, 77% of them present only once. Whole-study findings and limits: A later analysis reported that several of the most significant clusters appeared to be linked to common viral pathogens, among them Epstein-Barr virus. It was only CMV serostatus that was available as immune exposure information.

J is TRBJ2-3 and V is TRBV30, with 8 bases identical to TRBD2. The sequencing input was PBMCs. This clonotype was sampled from a man aged 25-45 years in good health and CMV-seronegative. CDR3 sequence reads: CAWSILGGGSTDTQYF. The CDR3, as DNA: TGTGCCTGGAGTATCCTTGGCGGGGGGAGCACAGATACGCAGTATTTT.